This T cell receptor (beta chain) was observed in a study of T cell responses to AZD1222 COVID-19 vaccine. Study-level findings and limits: In all cases, repertoires were sampled only after the peak T cell response. Reports indicate that nearly half of spike-specific TCRs are directed at unmutated variant regions. Mostly white British, mostly female donors; authors suggested clonal diversity may be underestimated.

Clones were read by immunoSEQ multiplex PCR, and TCRdb kept only the in-frame ones, dropping some. The sample consists of 75,000 to 100,000 clones, around 89% of them appearing once. The CDR3 is made up of 18 amino acids. Germline assignment: CDR1 SGHAT and CDR2 FQNNGV. Trimming cost V 3 bases and J 2 bases; bases outside gene matches: 7. For this clone: The target antigen is unknown.

This material consisted of peripheral blood, taken on day 0 of AZD1222 vaccination. This chain links TRBV11-2 with TRBJ2-5; TRBD2 matches 15 bases. The TCR comes from an adult in good health. The CDR3 protein is CASSFGTSGGYWQETQYF. The CDR3 DNA reads as TGTGCCAGCAGCTTTGGGACTAGCGGGGGGTATTGGCAAGAGACCCAGTACTTC.